This T cell receptor (beta chain) was profiled in a study of graft-versus-host responses after intestinal transplantation. Turning to the study itself: Recipients had transplants, and these were multivisceral, liver-intestinal, or isolated intestinal. Every one of the recipients received anti-thymocyte globulin induction and afterwards took tacrolimus and steroids for about 3 years.

The length of the CDR3 is 15 residues. CDR1 and CDR2 from the germline V gene are MNHEY and SVGAGI. The V segment lost 5 bases and the J segment 3 bases; nucleotides outside the gene matches: 4. Repertoires were generated with immunoSEQ multiplex PCR, while TCRdb's copy carries only in-frame clones and drops some. The sample gives just over 95,000 clones, roughly nine tenths of which show up once; roughly 0.17% is in the top ten. Turning to this clone: Its matching antigen is unknown.

Points from the study as a whole: Circulating GvH clone levels at their peak were associated with HvG declines (early post-transplant). GvH clonotypes were identified within recipient marrow, with a subset emerging first in ileum or blood.

This sequence joins TRBV6-5 and TRBJ2-1; 10 nucleotides line up with TRBD1. The sample was unstimulated CD4+ T cells sorted from spleen or lymph node cells, taken before intestinal transplant. The clonotype was recovered from a human donor who received an intestinal transplant. The CDR3 spells CASSRDRGFYNEQFF. The CDR3 DNA is TGTGCCAGCAGTAGGGACAGGGGATTCTACAATGAGCAGTTCTTC.